Listed below are T cell receptor beta chains from one sample, sequenced in a study of spatial heterogeneity in lung cancer. TCRdb reprocessed the 5' RACE reads via MiXCR and lists one record per CDR3 protein. The repertoire consists of about 18,000 distinct CDR3 sequences, with around 8.1% occurring once and the leading ten covering roughly 24%. This specimen consisted of lung tumor tissue, obtained at surgery. All receptors derive from a male donor with early-stage non-small cell lung cancer. Each CDR3 is given with its conserved first and last residue. Each record gives: V gene, J gene, D gene, clone size, CDR3 protein, CDR3 DNA. D genes are given only for firm matches. Size is stated for part of the rows, as once, few or many counts, or as a class when the clone is expanded.

>TRBV2|TRBJ2-1|TRBD2|many
CASSDVAGGTYNEQFF
TGTGCCAGCAGTGATGTTGCGGGGGGGACCTACAATGAGCAGTTCTTC
>TRBV9|TRBJ2-5|TRBD2|medium-sized
CASSVAAGGQETQYF
TGTGCCAGCAGCGTAGCAGCGGGAGGGCAAGAGACCCAGTACTTC
>TRBV7-9|TRBJ1-1|TRBD1|many
CASSVQQGANTEAFF
TGTGCCAGCAGCGTCCAACAGGGGGCGAACACTGAAGCTTTCTTT
>TRBV7-2|TRBJ2-7|TRBD2|.
CASSSRGGGAGGAYEQYF
TGTGCCAGCAGCTCCCGGGGGGGGGGAGCGGGGGGTGCTTATGAGCAGTACTTC
>TRBV11-2|TRBJ1-4|.|few
CASRIDRTYEKLFF
TGTGCCAGCAGGATCGACAGAACCTATGAAAAACTGTTTTTT
>TRBV30|TRBJ2-2|TRBD2|.
CAWRESGGDTGELFF
TGTGCCTGGAGAGAGAGCGGGGGGGACACCGGGGAGCTGTTTTTT
>TRBV6-4|TRBJ2-3|TRBD2|many
CASSVTSGGTDTQYF
TGTGCCAGCAGTGTGACTAGCGGGGGCACAGATACGCAGTATTTT
>TRBV7-9|TRBJ2-1|TRBD2|many
CASSPGTSGAYNEQFF
TGTGCCAGCAGCCCAGGGACTAGCGGGGCCTACAATGAGCAGTTCTTC
>TRBV6-2/TRBV6-3|TRBJ2-7|TRBD2|few
CASSYSTSGGSYEQYF
TGTGCCAGCAGTTACTCGACTAGCGGGGGGAGCTACGAGCAGTACTTC
>TRBV12-3/TRBV12-4|TRBJ2-5|TRBD2|.
CASSWSSGETQYF
TGTGCCAGCAGTTGGTCTAGCGGAGAGACCCAGTACTTC
>TRBV30|TRBJ2-5|TRBD2|many
CAWSVLGLAVKETQYF
TGTGCCTGGAGTGTACTAGGACTAGCGGTGAAAGAGACCCAGTACTTC
>TRBV6-5|TRBJ1-1|.|few
CASSYRGNTEAFF
TGTGCCAGCAGTTACAGGGGGAACACTGAAGCTTTCTTT
>TRBV19|TRBJ2-7|.|many
CASSMRQGEDEQYF
TGTGCCAGTAGTATGAGGCAGGGAGAGGACGAGCAGTACTTC
>TRBV14|TRBJ1-1|.|.
CASSQDWDWRGSTEAFF
TGTGCCAGCAGCCAAGATTGGGATTGGCGAGGGAGCACTGAAGCTTTCTTT
>TRBV18|TRBJ1-2|TRBD1|many
CASSLGQGENGYTF
TGTGCCAGCTCACTGGGACAGGGGGAGAATGGCTACACCTTC
>TRBV11-2|TRBJ1-5|TRBD1|few
CASSLGRGLNQPQHF
TGTGCCAGCAGCTTAGGCAGGGGGCTGAATCAGCCCCAGCATTTT
>TRBV20-1|TRBJ2-7|.|many
CSAQDRGRGAEQYF
TGCAGTGCGCAAGACCGGGGCCGAGGCGCCGAGCAGTACTTC
>TRBV5-4|TRBJ2-3|.|.
CASSSTAETQYF
TGTGCCAGCAGTTCTACGGCGGAAACGCAGTATTTT
>TRBV10-2|TRBJ2-3|.|many
CASSSGSSTDTQYF
TGCGCCAGCAGTAGCGGGTCCAGCACAGATACGCAGTATTTT
>TRBV10-3|TRBJ2-2|.|few
CAISPGPGELFF
TGTGCCATCAGCCCCGGGCCCGGGGAGCTGTTTTTT
>TRBV28|TRBJ2-3|TRBD2|many
CASRGQLAGGYTDTQYF
TGTGCCAGCAGGGGCCAACTAGCGGGCGGATACACAGATACGCAGTATTTT
>TRBV6-1|TRBJ1-5|.|many
CASSARFTQPQHF
TGTGCCAGCAGTGCCCGGTTCACGCAGCCCCAGCATTTT
>TRBV20-1|TRBJ2-7|.|few
CSARDQGFSYEQYF
TGCAGTGCTAGAGATCAGGGGTTTTCCTACGAGCAGTACTTC
>TRBV7-9|TRBJ2-3|TRBD2|.
CASSLTSSGGWSTDTQYF
TGTGCCAGCAGCTTAACCTCTAGCGGGGGGTGGAGCACAGATACGCAGTATTTT
>TRBV9|TRBJ1-2|.|many
CASSDLTAGYGYTF
TGTGCCAGCAGCGATTTGACAGCCGGCTATGGCTACACCTTC
>TRBV24-1|TRBJ2-1|TRBD1|few
CATSDLQGAPLNEQFF
TGTGCCACCAGTGATTTGCAGGGGGCGCCCCTAAATGAGCAGTTCTTC
>TRBV7-9|TRBJ2-2|.|many
CASSPPGQNTGELFF
TGTGCCAGCAGCCCCCCCGGACAGAACACCGGGGAGCTGTTTTTT
>TRBV4-1|TRBJ2-7|.|medium-sized
CASSQEIGGFYEQYF
TGCGCCAGCAGCCAAGAAATCGGAGGGTTCTACGAGCAGTACTTC
>TRBV3-1|TRBJ2-3|.|.
CASSLHQRGPSTDTQYF
TGTGCCAGCAGCCTACATCAGAGAGGACCCTCCACAGATACGCAGTATTTT
>TRBV19|TRBJ2-1|.|.
CASSIHRGLSSYNEQFF
TGTGCCAGTAGTATTCATCGGGGGTTAAGCTCCTACAATGAGCAGTTCTTC
>TRBV18|TRBJ2-3|TRBD2|few
CASSPKERGGGTDTQYF
TGTGCCAGCTCACCAAAAGAGCGGGGGGGTGGCACAGATACGCAGTATTTT
>TRBV7-7|TRBJ2-5|.|few
CASSLGRLLAPETQYF
TGTGCTAGCAGCTTAGGTCGGCTTTTAGCGCCAGAGACCCAGTACTTC
>TRBV10-1|TRBJ2-5|TRBD2|few
CASSKTSGGQETQYF
TGCGCCAGCAGTAAGACTAGCGGGGGACAAGAGACCCAGTACTTC
>TRBV20-1|TRBJ2-1|.|.
CSASAGTGVVNEQFF
TGCAGTGCCAGCGCGGGGACGGGGGTGGTCAATGAGCAGTTCTTC
>TRBV28|TRBJ2-6|TRBD1|many
CASSPAGGQGNSGANVLTF
TGTGCCAGCAGTCCTGCGGGGGGACAGGGGAACTCTGGGGCCAACGTCCTGACTTTC
>TRBV7-3|TRBJ2-3|.|few
CASSSSPTDTQYF
TGTGCCAGCAGCTCCTCCCCGACAGATACGCAGTATTTT
>TRBV27|TRBJ1-1|.|few
CASSLLGGYTEAFF
TGTGCCAGCAGTTTATTGGGGGGTTACACTGAAGCTTTCTTT
>TRBV10-3|TRBJ2-3|.|many
CAIGGAGSFTDTQYF
TGTGCCATCGGTGGGGCGGGGAGCTTCACAGATACGCAGTATTTT
>TRBV4-2|TRBJ1-5|.|few
CASSQDIYQPQHF
TGTGCCAGCAGCCAAGATATATATCAGCCCCAGCATTTT
>TRBV28|TRBJ1-6|.|many
CASYRTGTPLHF
TGTGCCAGCTACAGGACGGGAACACCCCTCCACTTT
>TRBV2|TRBJ1-1|.|few
CASTSLRNTEAFF
TGTGCCAGCACCTCTCTTCGGAACACTGAAGCTTTCTTT
>TRBV28|TRBJ1-6|TRBD1|.
CASRDQGARNSPLHF
TGTGCCAGCAGAGACCAGGGGGCGCGTAATTCACCCCTCCACTTT
>TRBV9|TRBJ2-3|.|.
CASSVVGAGTDTQYF
TGTGCCAGCAGCGTAGTCGGAGCGGGCACAGATACGCAGTATTTT
>TRBV3-1|TRBJ2-7|.|.
CASSQGLVNNYEQYF
TGTGCCAGCAGCCAAGGATTGGTCAATAACTACGAGCAGTACTTC